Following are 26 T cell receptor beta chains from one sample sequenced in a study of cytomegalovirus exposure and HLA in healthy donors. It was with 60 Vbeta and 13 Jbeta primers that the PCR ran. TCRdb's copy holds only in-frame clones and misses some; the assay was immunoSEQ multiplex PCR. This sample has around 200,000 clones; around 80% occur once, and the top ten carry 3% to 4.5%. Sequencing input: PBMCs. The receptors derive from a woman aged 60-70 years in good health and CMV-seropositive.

This chain's CDR3 is CASSLAGAWDTQYF. For the CDR3, the DNA is TGTGCCAGCAGCTTAGCGGGGGCGTGGGATACGCAGTATTTT. V usage is TRBV7-3 and J usage is TRBJ2-3; TRBD2 might be the D (7 bases). CDR1 is SGHTA and CDR2 is FQGTGA in the germline V gene. The CDR3 consists of 14 residues. The V end lost 2 bases, the J end lost 6 bases, and 12 bases lay between the germline ends.

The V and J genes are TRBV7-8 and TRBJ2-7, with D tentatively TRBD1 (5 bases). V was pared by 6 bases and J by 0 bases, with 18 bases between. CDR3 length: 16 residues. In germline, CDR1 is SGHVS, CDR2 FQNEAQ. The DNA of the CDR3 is TGTGCCAGCAGGAATTTTGGGGCCCACCTCTCCTACGAGCAGTACTTC. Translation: CASRNFGAHLSYEQYF.

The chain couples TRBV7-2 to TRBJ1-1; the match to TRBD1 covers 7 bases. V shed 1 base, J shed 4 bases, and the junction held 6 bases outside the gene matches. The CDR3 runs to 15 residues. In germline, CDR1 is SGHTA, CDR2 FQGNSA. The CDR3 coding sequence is TGTGCCAGCAGCTTAGTGGTCTCAGGGGGCACTGAAGCTTTCTTT. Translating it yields CASSLVVSGGTEAFF.

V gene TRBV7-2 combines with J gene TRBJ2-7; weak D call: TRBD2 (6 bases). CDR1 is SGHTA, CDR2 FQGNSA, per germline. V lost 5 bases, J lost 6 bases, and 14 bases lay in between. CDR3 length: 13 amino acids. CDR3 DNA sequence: TGTGCCAGCAGCACCCAAATGGAGGGCGAGCAGTACTTC. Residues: CASSTQMEGEQYF. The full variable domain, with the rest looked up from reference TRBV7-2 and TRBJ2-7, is GAGVSQSPSNKVTEKGKDVELRCDPISGHTALYWYRQSLGQGLEFLIYFQGNSAPDKSGLPSDRFSAERTGGSVSTLTIQRTQQEDSAVYLCASSTQMEGEQYFGPGTRLTVT.

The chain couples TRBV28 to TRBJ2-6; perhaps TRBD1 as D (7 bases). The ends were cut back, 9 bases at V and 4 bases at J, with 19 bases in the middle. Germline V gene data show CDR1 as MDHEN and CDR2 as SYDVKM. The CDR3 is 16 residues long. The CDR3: CASEALGGGGANVLTF. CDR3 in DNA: TGTGCCAGTGAAGCGCTAGGAGGGGGCGGGGCCAACGTCCTGACTTTC.

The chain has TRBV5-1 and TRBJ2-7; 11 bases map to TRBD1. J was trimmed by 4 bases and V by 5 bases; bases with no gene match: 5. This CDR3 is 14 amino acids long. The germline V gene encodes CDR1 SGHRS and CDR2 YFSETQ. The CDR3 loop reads CASRTGTGGYEQYF. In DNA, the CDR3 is TGCGCCAGCAGGACCGGGACAGGGGGGTACGAGCAGTACTTC.

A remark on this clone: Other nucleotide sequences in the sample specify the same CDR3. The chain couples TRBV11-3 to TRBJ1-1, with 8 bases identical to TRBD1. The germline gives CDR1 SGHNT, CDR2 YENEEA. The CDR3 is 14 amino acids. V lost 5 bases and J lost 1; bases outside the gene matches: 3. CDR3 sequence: CASSPGGTNTEAFF. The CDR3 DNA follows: TGTGCCAGCAGCCCAGGGGGCACGAACACTGAAGCTTTCTTT. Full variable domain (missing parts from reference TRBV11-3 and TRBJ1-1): EAGVVQSPRYKIIEKKQPVAFWCNPISGHNTLYWYLQNLGQGPELLIRYENEEAVDDSQLPKDRFSAERLKGVDSTLKIQPAELGDSAVYLCASSPGGTNTEAFFGQGTRLTVV.

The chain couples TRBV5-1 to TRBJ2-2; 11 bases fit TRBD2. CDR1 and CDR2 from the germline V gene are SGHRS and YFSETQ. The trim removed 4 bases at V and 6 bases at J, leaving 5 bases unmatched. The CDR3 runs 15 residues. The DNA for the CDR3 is TGCGCCAGCAGCACTAGCGGGAGTTGGGCCGGGGAGCTGTTTTTT. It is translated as CASSTSGSWAGELFF. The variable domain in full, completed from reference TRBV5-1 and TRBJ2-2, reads KAGVTQTPRYLIKTRGQQVTLSCSPISGHRSVSWYQQTPGQGLQFLFEYFSETQRNKGNFPGRFSGRQFSNSRSEMNVSTLELGDSALYLCASSTSGSWAGELFFGEGSRLTVL.

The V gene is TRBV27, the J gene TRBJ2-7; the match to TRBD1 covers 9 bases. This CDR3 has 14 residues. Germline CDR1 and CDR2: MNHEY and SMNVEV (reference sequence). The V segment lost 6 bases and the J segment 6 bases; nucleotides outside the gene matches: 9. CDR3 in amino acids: CASRGRQGGVEQYF. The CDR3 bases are TGTGCCAGCAGGGGGAGACAGGGGGGAGTCGAGCAGTACTTC.

The DNA of the CDR3 is TGTGCCAGCAGCCCGTTTCTGGAGCAGTACTTC. This sequence encodes CASSPFLEQYF. The chain carries TRBV7-9 and TRBJ2-7; D is unresolved. Germline CDR1 and CDR2: SEHNR and FQNEAQ (reference sequence). V lost 5 bases and J 7 bases, leaving 9 bases between the germline ends. The CDR3 is made up of 11 amino acids.

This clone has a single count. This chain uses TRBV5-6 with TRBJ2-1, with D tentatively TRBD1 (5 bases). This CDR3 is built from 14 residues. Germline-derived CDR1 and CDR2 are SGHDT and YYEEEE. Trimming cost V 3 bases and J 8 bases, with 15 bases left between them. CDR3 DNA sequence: TGTGCCAGCAGCTCATACAGGCTGTTCGATGAGCAGTTCTTC. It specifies CASSSYRLFDEQFF. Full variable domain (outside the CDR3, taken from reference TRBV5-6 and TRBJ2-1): DAGVTQSPTHLIKTRGQQVTLRCSPKSGHDTVSWYQQALGQGPQFIFQYYEEEERQRGNFPDRFSGHQFPNYSSELNVNALLLGDSALYLCASSSYRLFDEQFFGPGTRLTVL.

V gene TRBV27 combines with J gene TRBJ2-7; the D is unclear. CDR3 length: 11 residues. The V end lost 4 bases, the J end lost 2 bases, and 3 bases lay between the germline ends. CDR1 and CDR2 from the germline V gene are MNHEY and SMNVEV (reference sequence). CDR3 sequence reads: CASSSPYEQYF. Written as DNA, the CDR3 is TGTGCCAGCAGTTCTCCCTACGAGCAGTACTTC.

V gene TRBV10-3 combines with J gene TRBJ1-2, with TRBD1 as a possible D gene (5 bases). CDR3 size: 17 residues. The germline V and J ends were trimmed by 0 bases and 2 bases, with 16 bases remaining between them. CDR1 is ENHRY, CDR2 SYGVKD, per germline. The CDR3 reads CAISESTAGLANYGYTF. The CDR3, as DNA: TGTGCCATCAGTGAGTCGACTGCAGGGTTAGCAAACTATGGCTACACCTTC.

CDR3 amino acids: CASSEIVNTEAFF. In DNA form, the CDR3 reads TGTGCCAGCAGCGAGATTGTTAACACTGAAGCTTTCTTT. This chain joins TRBV5-8 and TRBJ1-1; D is unresolved. Germline V CDR1 and CDR2: SGHTS, YDEGEE. With 4 bases removed from V and 2 bases from J, the gap between germline ends came to 9 bases. This CDR3 has 13 residues.

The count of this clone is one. The CDR3 protein is CAWRRTGGSYNSPLHF. Here the CDR3 DNA reads TGTGCCTGGAGACGCACAGGGGGCTCCTATAATTCACCCCTCCACTTT. The V and J genes are TRBV30 and TRBJ1-6, with 8 bases lining up with TRBD1. With V trimmed by 3 bases and J by 0 bases, 4 bases remained unmatched. The CDR3 totals 16 residues. Per germline, CDR1 GTSNPN and CDR2 SVGIG (reference sequence).

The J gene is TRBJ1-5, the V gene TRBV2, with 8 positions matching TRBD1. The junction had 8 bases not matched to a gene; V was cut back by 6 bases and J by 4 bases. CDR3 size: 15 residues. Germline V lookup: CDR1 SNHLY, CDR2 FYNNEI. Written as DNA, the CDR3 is TGTGCCAGCAGGAAAGACAGGGGTGGTAATCAGCCCCAGCATTTT. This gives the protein CASRKDRGGNQPQHF.

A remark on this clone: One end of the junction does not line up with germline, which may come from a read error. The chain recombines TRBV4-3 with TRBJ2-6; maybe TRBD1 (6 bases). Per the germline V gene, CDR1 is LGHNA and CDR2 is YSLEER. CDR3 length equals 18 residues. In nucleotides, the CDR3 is TGCGCCAGCGCCCTCCGGGACATCCAAAGCTCTGGGGCCAACGGCCTGACTTTC. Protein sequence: CASALRDIQSSGANGLTF.

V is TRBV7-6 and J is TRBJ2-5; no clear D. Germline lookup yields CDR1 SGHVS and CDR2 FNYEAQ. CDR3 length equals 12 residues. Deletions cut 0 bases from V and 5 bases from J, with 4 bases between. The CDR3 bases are TGTGCCAGCAGCTTAGCCCGGGAGACCCAGTACTTC. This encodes CASSLARETQYF.

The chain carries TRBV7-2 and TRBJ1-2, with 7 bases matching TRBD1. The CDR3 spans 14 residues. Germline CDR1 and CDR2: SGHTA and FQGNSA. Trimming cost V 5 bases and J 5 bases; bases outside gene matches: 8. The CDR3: CASSPGQVRYGYTF. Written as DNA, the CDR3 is TGTGCCAGCAGCCCCGGACAGGTCAGGTATGGCTACACCTTC.

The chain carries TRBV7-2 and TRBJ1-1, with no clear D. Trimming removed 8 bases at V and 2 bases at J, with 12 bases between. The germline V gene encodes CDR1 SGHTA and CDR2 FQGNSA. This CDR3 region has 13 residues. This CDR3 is CASHRSTNTEAFF. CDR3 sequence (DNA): TGTGCCAGCCATCGGTCAACCAACACTGAAGCTTTCTTT.

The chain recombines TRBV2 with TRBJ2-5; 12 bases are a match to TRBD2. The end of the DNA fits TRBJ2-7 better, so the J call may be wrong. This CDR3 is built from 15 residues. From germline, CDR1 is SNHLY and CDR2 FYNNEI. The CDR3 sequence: CASSPRTSGMDEQYF. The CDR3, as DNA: TGTGCCAGCAGTCCTCGGACTAGCGGGATGGACGAGCAGTACTTC.

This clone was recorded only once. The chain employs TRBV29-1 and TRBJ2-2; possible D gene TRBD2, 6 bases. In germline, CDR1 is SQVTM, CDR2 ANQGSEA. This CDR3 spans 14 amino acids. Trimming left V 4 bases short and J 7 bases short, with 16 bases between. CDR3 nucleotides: TGCAGCGTTGTTTTCCCTAGCGCTATCGGGGAGCTGTTTTTT. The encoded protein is CSVVFPSAIGELFF.

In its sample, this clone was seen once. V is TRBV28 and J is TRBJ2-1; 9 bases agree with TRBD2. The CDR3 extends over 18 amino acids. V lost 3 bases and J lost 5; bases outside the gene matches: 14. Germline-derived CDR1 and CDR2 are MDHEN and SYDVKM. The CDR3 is CASSFWLAGKLVHNEQFF. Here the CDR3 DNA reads TGTGCCAGCAGTTTTTGGCTAGCGGGAAAATTAGTCCACAATGAGCAGTTCTTC.

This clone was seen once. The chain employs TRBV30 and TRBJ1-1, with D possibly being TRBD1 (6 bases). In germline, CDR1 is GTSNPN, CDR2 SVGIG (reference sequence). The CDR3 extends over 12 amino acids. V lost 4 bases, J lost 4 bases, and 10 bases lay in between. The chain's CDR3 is CAWKRGFTEAFF. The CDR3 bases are TGTGCCTGGAAGAGGGGGTTCACTGAAGCTTTCTTT.

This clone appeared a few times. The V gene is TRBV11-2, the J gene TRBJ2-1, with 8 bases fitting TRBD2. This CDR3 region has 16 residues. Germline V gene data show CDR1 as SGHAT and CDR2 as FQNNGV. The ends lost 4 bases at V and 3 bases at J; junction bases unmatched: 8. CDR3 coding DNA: TGTGCCAGCAGCTGGGACGGGACTAGAGGCTACAATGAGCAGTTCTTC. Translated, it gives CASSWDGTRGYNEQFF.

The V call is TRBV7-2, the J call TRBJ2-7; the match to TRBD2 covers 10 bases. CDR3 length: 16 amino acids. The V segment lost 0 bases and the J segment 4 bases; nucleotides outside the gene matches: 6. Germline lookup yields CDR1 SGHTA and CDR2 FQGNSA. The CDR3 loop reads CASSLAASGSWYEQYF. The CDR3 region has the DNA TGTGCCAGCAGCTTAGCGGCTAGCGGGAGTTGGTACGAGCAGTACTTC. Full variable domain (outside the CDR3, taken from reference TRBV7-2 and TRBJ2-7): GAGVSQSPSNKVTEKGKDVELRCDPISGHTALYWYRQSLGQGLEFLIYFQGNSAPDKSGLPSDRFSAERTGGSVSTLTIQRTQQEDSAVYLCASSLAASGSWYEQYFGPGTRLTVT.